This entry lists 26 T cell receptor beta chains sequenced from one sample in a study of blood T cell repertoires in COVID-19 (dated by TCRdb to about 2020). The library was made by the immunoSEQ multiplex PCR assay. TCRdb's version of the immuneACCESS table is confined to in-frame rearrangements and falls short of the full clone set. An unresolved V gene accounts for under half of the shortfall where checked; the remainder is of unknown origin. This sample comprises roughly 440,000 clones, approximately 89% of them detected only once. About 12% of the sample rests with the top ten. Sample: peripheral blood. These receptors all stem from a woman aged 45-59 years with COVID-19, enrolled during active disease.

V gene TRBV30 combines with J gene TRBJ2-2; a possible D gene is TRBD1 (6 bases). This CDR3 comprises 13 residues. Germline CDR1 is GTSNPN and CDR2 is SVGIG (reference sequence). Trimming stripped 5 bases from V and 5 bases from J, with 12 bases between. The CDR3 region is CAWGQSRTGELFF. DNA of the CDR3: TGTGCCTGGGGACAGTCACGAACCGGGGAGCTGTTTTTT.

The CDR3 protein is CASSLLGQGAYTDTQYF. The DNA for the CDR3 is TGTGCCAGCAGCTTACTCGGACAGGGGGCCTACACAGATACGCAGTATTTT. V is TRBV7-3 and J is TRBJ2-3; TRBD1 matches 11 bases. The CDR3 contains 17 residues. Germline CDR1 is SGHTA and CDR2 is FQGTGA. V lost 2 bases, J lost 2 bases, and 6 bases stayed unmatched.

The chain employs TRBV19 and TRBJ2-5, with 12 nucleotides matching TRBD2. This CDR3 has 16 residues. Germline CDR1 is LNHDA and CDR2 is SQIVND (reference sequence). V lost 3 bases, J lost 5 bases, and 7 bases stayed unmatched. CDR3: CASSMAASGGVETQYF. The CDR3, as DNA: TGTGCCAGTAGTATGGCGGCTAGCGGGGGGGTTGAGACCCAGTACTTC.

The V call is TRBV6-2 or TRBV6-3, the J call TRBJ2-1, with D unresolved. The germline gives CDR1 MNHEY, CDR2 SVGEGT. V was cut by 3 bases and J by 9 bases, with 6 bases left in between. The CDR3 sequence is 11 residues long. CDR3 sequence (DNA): TGTGCCAGCAGTTATAGTAGTGAGCAGTTCTTC. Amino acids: CASSYSSEQFF.

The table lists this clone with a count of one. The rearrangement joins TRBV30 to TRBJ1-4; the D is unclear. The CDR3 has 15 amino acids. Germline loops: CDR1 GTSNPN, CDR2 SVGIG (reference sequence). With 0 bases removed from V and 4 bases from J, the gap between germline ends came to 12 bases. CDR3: CAWSVSVRLNEKLFF. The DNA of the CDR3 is TGTGCCTGGAGTGTATCTGTTCGTCTTAATGAAAAACTGTTTTTT.

The CDR3 sequence is CASSLSSGEKLFF. CDR3 DNA sequence: TGTGCCAGCAGCTTATCCTCGGGGGAAAAACTGTTTTTT. The V and J genes are TRBV7-9 and TRBJ1-4; no clear D. Trimming cost V 2 bases and J 8 bases, with 9 bases left between them. Germline V CDR1 and CDR2: SEHNR, FQNEAQ (reference sequence). CDR3 size: 13 residues.

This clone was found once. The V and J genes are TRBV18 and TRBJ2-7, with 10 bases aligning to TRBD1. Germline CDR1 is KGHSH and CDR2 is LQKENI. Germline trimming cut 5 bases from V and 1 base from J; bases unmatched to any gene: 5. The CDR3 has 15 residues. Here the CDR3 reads CASSEPGQGSYEQYF. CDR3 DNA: TGTGCCAGCTCAGAACCGGGACAGGGGTCCTACGAGCAGTACTTC.

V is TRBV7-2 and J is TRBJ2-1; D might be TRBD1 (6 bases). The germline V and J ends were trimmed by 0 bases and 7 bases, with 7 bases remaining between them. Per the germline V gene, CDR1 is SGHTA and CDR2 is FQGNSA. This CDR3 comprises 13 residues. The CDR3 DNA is TGTGCCAGCAGCTTAGCGGGGGCAAATGAGCAGTTCTTC. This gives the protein CASSLAGANEQFF.

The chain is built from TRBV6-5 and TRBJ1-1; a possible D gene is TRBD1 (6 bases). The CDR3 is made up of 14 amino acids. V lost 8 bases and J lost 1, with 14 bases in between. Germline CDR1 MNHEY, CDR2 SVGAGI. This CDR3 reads CASSARGQNTEAFF. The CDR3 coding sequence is TGTGCCAGCTCTGCCAGGGGCCAGAACACTGAAGCTTTCTTT.

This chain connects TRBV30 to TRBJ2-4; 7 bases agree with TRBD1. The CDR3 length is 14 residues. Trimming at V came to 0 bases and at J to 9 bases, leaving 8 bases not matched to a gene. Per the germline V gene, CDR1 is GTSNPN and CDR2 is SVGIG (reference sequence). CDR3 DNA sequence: TGTGCCTGGAGTGTAGACAGGGTGAATGGCATTCAGTACTTC. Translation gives CAWSVDRVNGIQYF. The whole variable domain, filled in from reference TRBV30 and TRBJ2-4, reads SQTIHQWPATLVQPVGSPLSLECTVEGTSNPNLYWYRQAAGRGLQLLFYSVGIGQISSEVPQNLSASRPQDRQFILSSKKLLLSDSGFYLCAWSVDRVNGIQYFGAGTRLSVL.

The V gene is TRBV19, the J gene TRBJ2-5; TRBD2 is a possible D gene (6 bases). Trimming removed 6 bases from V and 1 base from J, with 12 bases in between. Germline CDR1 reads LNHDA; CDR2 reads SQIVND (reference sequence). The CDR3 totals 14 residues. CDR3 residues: CASSEGLLQETQYF. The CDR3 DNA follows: TGTGCCAGTAGCGAGGGACTCCTCCAAGAGACCCAGTACTTC.

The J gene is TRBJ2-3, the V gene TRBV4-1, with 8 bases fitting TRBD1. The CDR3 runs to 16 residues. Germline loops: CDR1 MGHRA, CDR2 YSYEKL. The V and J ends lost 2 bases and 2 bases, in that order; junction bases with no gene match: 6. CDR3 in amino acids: CASSQRQGSHTDTQYF. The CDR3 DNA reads TGCGCCAGCAGCCAACGACAGGGGTCCCACACAGATACGCAGTATTTT.

The CDR3 is CASSIRGPGGEDTEAFF. For the CDR3, the DNA is TGTGCCAGTAGTATAAGGGGACCGGGAGGGGAAGACACTGAAGCTTTCTTT. The rearrangement uses TRBV19 and TRBJ1-1, with a possible D match to TRBD1 (5 bases). The V gene's germline CDR1 is LNHDA and CDR2 SQIVND (reference sequence). V lost 2 bases and J 3 bases, leaving 19 bases between the germline ends. The CDR3 loop spans 17 amino acids.

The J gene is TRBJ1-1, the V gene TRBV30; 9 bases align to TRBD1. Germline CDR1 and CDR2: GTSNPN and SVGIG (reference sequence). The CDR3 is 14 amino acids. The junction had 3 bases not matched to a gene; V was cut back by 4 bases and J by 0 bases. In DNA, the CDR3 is TGTGCCTGGAATGGACAGGGGTTGAACACTGAAGCTTTCTTT. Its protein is CAWNGQGLNTEAFF.

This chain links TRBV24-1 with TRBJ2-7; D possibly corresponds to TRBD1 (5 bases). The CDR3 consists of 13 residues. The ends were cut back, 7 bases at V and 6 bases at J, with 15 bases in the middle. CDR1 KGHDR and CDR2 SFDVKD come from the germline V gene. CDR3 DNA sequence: TGTGCCACCAGACCCGCGGTGGGGCGCGAGCAGTACTTC. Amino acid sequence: CATRPAVGREQYF.

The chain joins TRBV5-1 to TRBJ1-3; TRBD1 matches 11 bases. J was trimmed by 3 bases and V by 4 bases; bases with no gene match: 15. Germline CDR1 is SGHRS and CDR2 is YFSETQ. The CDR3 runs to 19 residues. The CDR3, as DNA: TGCGCCAGCAGCCTGGGACAGGGGGTAGAAATGTATCGTGGAAACACCATATATTTT. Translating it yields CASSLGQGVEMYRGNTIYF.

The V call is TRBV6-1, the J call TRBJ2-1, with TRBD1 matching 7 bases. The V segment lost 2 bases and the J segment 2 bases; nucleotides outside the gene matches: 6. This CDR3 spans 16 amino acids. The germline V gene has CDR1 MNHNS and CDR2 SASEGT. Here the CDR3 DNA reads TGTGCCAGCAGTGAATTCGAGGGGGCCGCCTACAATGAGCAGTTCTTC. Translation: CASSEFEGAAYNEQFF.

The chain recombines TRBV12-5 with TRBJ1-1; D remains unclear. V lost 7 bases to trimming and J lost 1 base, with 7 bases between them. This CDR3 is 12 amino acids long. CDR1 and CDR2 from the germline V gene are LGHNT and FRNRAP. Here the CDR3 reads CASAVWNTEAFF. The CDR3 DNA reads TGTGCTAGTGCGGTCTGGAACACTGAAGCTTTCTTT.

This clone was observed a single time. The CDR3 region is CASSESTLLGYGYTF. CDR3 nucleotides: TGCGCCAGCAGTGAGTCGACGCTGCTCGGGTATGGCTACACCTTC. This chain connects TRBV10-2 to TRBJ1-2; D is ambiguous. The CDR3 is 15 residues long. Germline V CDR1 and CDR2: WSHSY, SAAADI. V lost 0 bases and J lost 5, with 13 bases in between.

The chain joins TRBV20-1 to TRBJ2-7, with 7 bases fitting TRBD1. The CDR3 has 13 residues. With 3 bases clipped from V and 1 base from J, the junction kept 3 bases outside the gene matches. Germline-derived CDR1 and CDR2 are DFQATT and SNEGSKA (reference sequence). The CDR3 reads CSASWDRSYEQYF. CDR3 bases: TGCAGTGCTAGTTGGGACAGATCCTACGAGCAGTACTTC.

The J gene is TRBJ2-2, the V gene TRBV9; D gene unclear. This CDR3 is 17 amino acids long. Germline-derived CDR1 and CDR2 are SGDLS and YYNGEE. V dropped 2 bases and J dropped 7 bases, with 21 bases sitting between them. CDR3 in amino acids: CASSVSILAEYGGELFF. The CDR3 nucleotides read TGTGCCAGCAGCGTTTCGATTTTGGCGGAGTATGGCGGGGAGCTGTTTTTT. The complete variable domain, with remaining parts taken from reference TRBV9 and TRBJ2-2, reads DSGVTQTPKHLITATGQRVTLRCSPRSGDLSVYWYQQSLDQGLQFLIQYYNGEERAKGNILERFSAQQFPDLHSELNLSSLELGDSALYFCASSVSILAEYGGELFFGEGSRLTVL.

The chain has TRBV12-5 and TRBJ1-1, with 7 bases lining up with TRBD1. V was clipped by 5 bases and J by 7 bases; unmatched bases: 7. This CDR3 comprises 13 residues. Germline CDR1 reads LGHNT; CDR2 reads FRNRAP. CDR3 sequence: CASGPGTVLEAFF. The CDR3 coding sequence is TGTGCTAGTGGTCCAGGGACAGTCCTTGAAGCTTTCTTT.

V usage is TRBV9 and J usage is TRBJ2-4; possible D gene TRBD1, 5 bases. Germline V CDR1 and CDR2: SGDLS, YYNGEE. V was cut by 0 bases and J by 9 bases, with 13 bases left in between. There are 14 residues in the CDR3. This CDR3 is CASSVGGRDSIQYF. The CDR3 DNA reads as TGTGCCAGCAGCGTAGGGGGCAGGGATAGCATTCAGTACTTC. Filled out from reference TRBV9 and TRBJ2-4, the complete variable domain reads DSGVTQTPKHLITATGQRVTLRCSPRSGDLSVYWYQQSLDQGLQFLIQYYNGEERAKGNILERFSAQQFPDLHSELNLSSLELGDSALYFCASSVGGRDSIQYFGAGTRLSVL.

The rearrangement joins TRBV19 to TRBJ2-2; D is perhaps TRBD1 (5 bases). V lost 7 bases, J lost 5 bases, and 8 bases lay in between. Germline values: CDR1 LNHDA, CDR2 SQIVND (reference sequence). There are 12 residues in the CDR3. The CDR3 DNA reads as TGTGCCAGTATGAGGACAACCGGGGAGCTGTTTTTT. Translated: CASMRTTGELFF.

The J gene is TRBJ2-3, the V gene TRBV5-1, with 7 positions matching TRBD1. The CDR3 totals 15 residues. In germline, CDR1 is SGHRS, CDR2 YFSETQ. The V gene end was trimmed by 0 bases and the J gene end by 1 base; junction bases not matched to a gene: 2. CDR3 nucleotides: TGCGCCAGCAGCTTGGCTACAGGGGGCACAGATACGCAGTATTTT. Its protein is CASSLATGGTDTQYF.

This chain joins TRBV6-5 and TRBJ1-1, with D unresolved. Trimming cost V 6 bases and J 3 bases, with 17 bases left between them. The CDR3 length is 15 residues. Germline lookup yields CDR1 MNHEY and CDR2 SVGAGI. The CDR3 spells CASSRPSYRDTEAFF. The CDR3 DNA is TGTGCCAGCAGCCGACCATCATATCGGGACACTGAAGCTTTCTTT.